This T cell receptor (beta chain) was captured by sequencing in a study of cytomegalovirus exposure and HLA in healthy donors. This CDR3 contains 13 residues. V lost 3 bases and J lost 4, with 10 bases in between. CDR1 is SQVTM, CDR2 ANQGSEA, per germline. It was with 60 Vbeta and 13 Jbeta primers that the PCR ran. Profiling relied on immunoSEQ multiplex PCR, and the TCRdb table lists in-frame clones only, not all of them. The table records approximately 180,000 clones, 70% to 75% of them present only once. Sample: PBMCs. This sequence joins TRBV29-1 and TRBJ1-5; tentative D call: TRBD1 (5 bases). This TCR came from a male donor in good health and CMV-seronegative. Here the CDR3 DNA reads TGCAGCGTTGAGGCAGGGAGGAATCAGCCCCAGCATTTT. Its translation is CSVEAGRNQPQHF.